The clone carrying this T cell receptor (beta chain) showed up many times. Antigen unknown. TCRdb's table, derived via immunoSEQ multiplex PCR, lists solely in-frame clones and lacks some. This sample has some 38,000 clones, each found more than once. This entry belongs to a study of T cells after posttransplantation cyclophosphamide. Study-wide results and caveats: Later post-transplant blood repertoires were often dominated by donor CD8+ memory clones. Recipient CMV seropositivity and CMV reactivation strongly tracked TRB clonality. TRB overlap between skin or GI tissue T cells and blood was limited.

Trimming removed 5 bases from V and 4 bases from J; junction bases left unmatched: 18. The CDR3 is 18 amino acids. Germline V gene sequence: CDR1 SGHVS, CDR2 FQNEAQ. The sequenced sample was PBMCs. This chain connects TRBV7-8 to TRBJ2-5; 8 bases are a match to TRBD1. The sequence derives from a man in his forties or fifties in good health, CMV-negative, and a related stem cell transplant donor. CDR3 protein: CASSTTLWTGWKGETQYF. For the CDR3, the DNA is TGTGCCAGCAGCACTACCCTGTGGACAGGGTGGAAGGGAGAGACCCAGTACTTC.